This T cell receptor (beta chain) was documented in a study of regulatory T cells in long-lasting Graves disease. There are many counts of this clonotype. Antigen: not known. Described time point: newly diagnosed GD, antithyroid drugs for less than 3 months. The TCR library was made from RNA that had been extracted from PBMCs in TRIzol. The study, taken as a whole, reports: Persistent patients shared more public clonotypes (over 2,500) than new patients (approximately 1,000). Sample size, which was small, may have reduced accuracy.

Germline CDR1 and CDR2: MNHEY and SVGEGT. The CDR3 has 12 amino acids. The ends were cut back, 6 bases at V and 8 bases at J, with 13 bases in the middle. Construction of the TCR beta libraries employed iRepertoire HTBI primers in conjunction with Arm-PCR of CDR3 regions. TCRdb reprocessed the multiplex PCR reads with MiXCR, giving one entry per CDR3 protein. Of hundreds of thousands of distinct CDR3 sequences in the sample, 15% to 18% are singletons; the top ten hold about 20%. Sequencing used peripheral blood mononuclear cells (PBMCs), obtained at new diagnosis, from a patient treated with antithyroid drugs. This TCR derives from a female donor with Graves disease. V is TRBV6-2 or TRBV6-3 and J is TRBJ1-2, with D maybe TRBD1 (5 bases). CDR3 sequence reads: CASRASGGGYTF. The CDR3 DNA follows: TGTGCCAGCAGAGCCTCCGGGGGGGGCTACACCTTC.